Given below is one T cell receptor beta chain in context. These data come from a study of blood T cell repertoires in COVID-19. Study information: The United States, Italy and Spain supplied acute and convalescent COVID-19 samples. Sample material is recorded as cDNA or gDNA derived from T cells, B-cell-depleted T cells, or PBMCs.

Method: immunoSEQ multiplex PCR; TCRdb's copy keeps in-frame clones and lacks some. This table has roughly 400,000 clones, about 88% appearing once. Participants' own reports of clinical history determined their cohort assignment. People in the exposed group encountered a COVID-19 case within 2 weeks before entering the study. V lost 5 bases and J lost 7; bases outside the gene matches: 9. The CDR3 has 14 residues. The germline CDR1 and CDR2 sequences are KGHSH and LQKENI. The material sequenced was PBMCs or T cells enriched from blood (not recorded which). This chain joins TRBV18 and TRBJ1-2, with 8 bases matching TRBD1. This TCR was sampled from a woman aged 18-29 years who had been exposed to COVID-19. The CDR3 spells CASSSSTDRAGYTF. The CDR3 bases are TGTGCCAGCTCATCTTCCACGGACAGGGCTGGCTACACCTTC.